What follows are 3 T cell receptor beta chains derived from one specimen sequenced in a study of T cell changes during pregnancy in multiple sclerosis. Profiling relied on immunoSEQ multiplex PCR, and the TCRdb table lists in-frame clones only, not all of them. In the table there are some 85,000 clones, 94% of which are singletons. The sequences come from peripheral blood, collected in the third trimester of pregnancy. Receptors were obtained from a female donor with multiple sclerosis, enrolled in a pregnancy study.

The chain couples TRBV7-2 to TRBJ1-5; D unclear. Between the trimmed V and J ends, which lost 1 base and 6 bases, there was a span of 13 bases. Germline V gene lookup returns CDR1 SGHTA and CDR2 FQGNSA. This CDR3 is 15 amino acids long. The CDR3 coding sequence is TGTGCCAGCAGCTTAGAGCCAGGAATAGGTCAGCCCCAGCATTTT. It encodes CASSLEPGIGQPQHF. The variable domain in full, completed from reference TRBV7-2 and TRBJ1-5, reads GAGVSQSPSNKVTEKGKDVELRCDPISGHTALYWYRQSLGQGLEFLIYFQGNSAPDKSGLPSDRFSAERTGGSVSTLTIQRTQQEDSAVYLCASSLEPGIGQPQHFGDGTRLSIL.

The chain joins TRBV9 to TRBJ2-3; the D gene is possibly TRBD2 (5 bases). With 5 bases removed from V and 6 bases from J, the gap between germline ends came to 13 bases. CDR3 length equals 13 residues. Germline V gives CDR1 SGDLS, CDR2 YYNGEE. CDR3 nucleotide sequence: TGTGCCAGCAGTCCTGCTAGCTCCGATACGCAGTATTTT. Protein sequence: CASSPASSDTQYF.

As regards this clone: This specimen includes other DNA sequences encoding the same CDR3. This chain connects TRBV27 to TRBJ1-2, with TRBD1 matching 11 bases. This CDR3 has 15 residues. Germline trimming cut 5 bases from V and 6 bases from J; bases unmatched to any gene: 8. Looked up from germline, CDR1 is MNHEY and CDR2 is SMNVEV (reference sequence). The CDR3 loop is CASSPWTGGADGYTF. The DNA of the CDR3 is TGTGCCAGCAGTCCGTGGACAGGGGGCGCCGATGGCTACACCTTC.